The clone carrying this T cell receptor (beta chain) appeared once. The same CDR3 arises from other DNA sequences in this sample as well. In germline, CDR1 is KGHSH, CDR2 LQKENI. V lost 4 bases to trimming and J lost 2 bases; unmatched junction nucleotides: 3. The CDR3 runs 15 residues. The entry originates in a study of OX40 agonist ivuxolimab in advanced cancers. Profiled with immunoSEQ multiplex PCR; TCRdb holds only in-frame clones, not every one. The sample gives about 35,000 clones, around 83% of which show up once; less than 2% is in the top ten. The chain carries TRBV18 and TRBJ2-3; 10 nucleotides match TRBD1. The source was CD4+ or CD8+ T cells sorted from blood, collected in a trial of the OX40 agonist ivuxolimab. The clonotype originates from an adult with an advanced solid tumor such as melanoma, head and neck, liver or kidney cancer. The CDR3 region is CASSLGTGDTDTQYF. CDR3 bases: TGTGCCAGCTCACTCGGGACAGGGGACACAGATACGCAGTATTTT.